This T cell receptor (beta chain) appears in the sequencing data of a study of blood T cell repertoires in COVID-19. Study-wide background: The United States, Italy and Spain provided the acute and convalescent COVID-19 samples. T cells, B-cell-depleted T cells, or PBMCs provided the cDNA or gDNA that served as material.

In the authors' methods: Cell counts per sample came from amplifying reference gene primers. Produced via immunoSEQ multiplex PCR; TCRdb's table is partial and in-frame only. V and J calls and clone size are given by that table; D and trimming were obtained from the DNA. This table holds 150,000 to 180,000 clones, roughly 80% found once. This CDR3 spans 15 amino acids. V lost 5 bases and J 7 bases, leaving 15 bases between the germline ends. CDR1 MNHEY and CDR2 SVGAGI come from the germline V gene. Source material: peripheral blood. The chain couples TRBV6-5 to TRBJ1-6; D not resolved. This sequence was found in a woman aged 55-70 years with acute or convalescent COVID-19. CDR3 in amino acids: CASSHGTAPNSPLHF. DNA for the CDR3: TGTGCCAGCAGTCATGGAACAGCCCCGAATTCACCCCTCCACTTT.